This T cell receptor (beta chain) is from a study of CD8 T cells in Susac syndrome (dated by TCRdb to about 2019). Looking at the study overall: Repertoire sequencing was used to test whether CD8+ T cell activation and differentiation in Susac syndrome was antigen driven. The study compared CD8+ T cell repertoire clonality among 11 to 12 healthy donors, about 14 Susac syndrome patients and some 16 multiple sclerosis patients. The paper's findings and limits, for the study overall: The number of individuals in the TCR sequencing and HLA analysis was acknowledged as relatively small.

High-throughput TCR beta sequencing profiled peripheral blood CD8+ and CD4+ T cells from healthy donors, Susac syndrome patients and multiple sclerosis patients. Healthy donors were age- and sex-matched controls. CD8+ TEMRA cells were enriched by FACS, while bulk CD8+ and CD4+ T cells were purified by magnetic negative isolation. Blood was collected in EDTA tubes and processed within 24 hours, with PBMCs isolated through density gradient centrifugation. PBMCs intended for TCR sequencing were frozen in liquid nitrogen and were later thawed in a 37 degrees C water bath. A purity of at least 90% was achieved for sorted or isolated CD4+, CD8+ and CD8+ TEMRA cells. RNA was extracted using the RNeasy kit, and about 0.45 to 1 ug of the RNA was reverse transcribed with random hexamers. The immunoSEQ multiplex PCR assay, which covers 54 Vbeta and 13 Jbeta segments, was used to amplify TCR beta CDR3 regions. To correct PCR amplification bias, a synthetic template baseline was used for both primer optimization and computational correction. The paper's data handling went like this. Reads were annotated to V, D and J genes according to IMGT and were analyzed with immunoSEQ Analyzer, with only productive sequences retained. Clonality was calculated as one minus the Shannon entropy normalized by log2 of the number of productive unique sequences. For each patient and control, public and private clones were evaluated among the 100 most prevalent clones. Susac-specific clones were defined as absent from healthy and MS cohorts, approximately 1,000 published viral clones and other ImmuneACCESS disease sequences. TCRdb itself trimmed the public reads at Q25 with fastp, ran MiXCR and retained productive beta chains. Each entry is one CDR3 protein sequence, shown with its most common DNA and genes. Clone size and V and J calls follow TCRdb, not the original study. The sample table shows 85,000 to 90,000 distinct CDR3 sequences, and roughly 93% are seen once. The biggest ten clones account for roughly 0.3% of the sample.

V is clipped by 0 bases and J by 5 bases, and the sequence between their germline boundaries is 5 bases long. The CDR3, cysteine through phenylalanine, is 12 amino acids long. This entry keeps only the CDR3 DNA: 36 bases, framed from base 1. CDR1 and CDR2 were assigned from the germline V gene as LGHNA and YNFKEQ. Of note for this clonotype: Its antigen remains unidentified. Per-nucleotide qualities are absent, and no much larger clonotype sits a single base away.

This receptor chain uses TRBV4-2 and TRBJ2-7, with the D gene call left open. The sample was CD8+ T cells from PBMCs. This TCR derives from a human donor in good health. The DNA sequence follows: TGTGCCAGCAGCCAAGATACGAACGAGCAGTACTTC. It codes for CASSQDTNEQYF.